A selection of T cell receptor beta chains follows, all from one sample in a study of control samples from healthy donors and cancer patients. TCRdb's table, derived via immunoSEQ multiplex PCR, lists solely in-frame clones and lacks some. This sample carries roughly 130,000 clones, about 92% of them seen once, and the ten largest clones take over 1.5%. Sequencing input: PBMCs. These receptors were taken from a man aged 45 to 65 with head and neck cancer. Both conserved end residues are part of each CDR3. Each record gives: D gene, clone size, V gene, J gene, CDR3 DNA, CDR3 protein. The D gene is left open where the match is weak. Not every row has a clone size; where given, it reads once, few, many or a size class.

NA	NA	TRBV28	TRBJ1-5	TGTGCCAGCAGTCCTACGTATCAGCCCCAGCATTTT	CASSPTYQPQHF
NA	NA	TRBV6-2/TRBV6-3	TRBJ1-5	TGTGCCAGCAGTTACGGCCAGCTCAATCAGCCCCAGCATTTT	CASSYGQLNQPQHF
TRBD1	NA	TRBV5-1	TRBJ2-7	TGCGCCAGCAGCTTGGGGGATGGGACAGGGACGGCTACCTACGAGCAGTACTTC	CASSLGDGTGTATYEQYF
NA	NA	TRBV6-6	TRBJ1-2	TGTGCCAGCCTAGGGAGGGAAGCTGGCTACACCTTC	CASLGREAGYTF
NA	NA	TRBV27	TRBJ1-3	TGTGCCAGCTCCCCAAATCCAGTTGGAAACACCATATATTTT	CASSPNPVGNTIYF
TRBD1	NA	TRBV9	TRBJ1-4	TGTGCCAGCAGCGTCCGGGACAGCACCTTTGCAACTAATGAAAAACTGTTTTTT	CASSVRDSTFATNEKLFF
NA	NA	TRBV23-1	TRBJ2-3	TGCGCCAGCAGTCAAACGGGGTCAGATACGCAGTATTTT	CASSQTGSDTQYF
NA	NA	TRBV11-3	TRBJ2-5	TGTGCCAGCAGCCCATCGGGTGCTGGGACCCAGTACTTC	CASSPSGAGTQYF
NA	NA	TRBV9	TRBJ1-1	TGTGCCAGCAGCGCGGTACATGACGGCACTGAAGCTTTCTTT	CASSAVHDGTEAFF
NA	NA	TRBV21-1	TRBJ2-3	TGTGCCAGCCTTGGCGGCCGTACGCAGTATTTT	CASLGGRTQYF
NA	once	TRBV6-1	TRBJ2-7	TGTGCCAGCAGTGAATCGTTGGGTTGGGGCGAGCAGTACTTC	CASSESLGWGEQYF
NA	NA	TRBV19	TRBJ1-1	TGTGCCAGTAGTCAGGGGAGCACTGAAGCTTTCTTT	CASSQGSTEAFF
TRBD2	NA	TRBV3-1/TRBV3-2	TRBJ2-7	TGTGCCAGCAGCCCTATGGGAGGGCTCGGGTACGAGCAGTACTTC	CASSPMGGLGYEQYF
NA	NA	TRBV5-4	TRBJ2-1	TGTGCCAGCAGCCCCGGACTCTACAATGAGCAGTTCTTC	CASSPGLYNEQFF
TRBD1	NA	TRBV5-1	TRBJ1-1	TGCGCCAGCAGCTCTCTGTCGACAGGGCGGACTGAAGCTTTCTTT	CASSSLSTGRTEAFF
NA	once	TRBV4-3	TRBJ2-1	TGCGCCAGCAGCCAAGATAGGGGGGGCCGCGTGTTCTTC	CASSQDRGGRVFF
NA	NA	TRBV5-6	TRBJ2-7	TGTGCCAGCAGCCAGGAGGGGGCTCCTATCTACGAGCAGTACTTC	CASSQEGAPIYEQYF
NA	NA	TRBV6-5	TRBJ1-5	TGTGCCAGCAGTTACTCGTTCACAGCGAATCAGCCCCAGCATTTT	CASSYSFTANQPQHF
NA	NA	TRBV7-2	TRBJ2-2	TGTGCCAGCAGCCCAAGGGGCTCGGGAACCGGGGAGCTGTTTTTT	CASSPRGSGTGELFF
NA	NA	TRBV5-4	TRBJ1-1	TGTGCCAGCAGCGGCGCGGGGGACTTGCTCACTGAAGCTTTCTTT	CASSGAGDLLTEAFF
TRBD1	once	TRBV28	TRBJ2-7	TGTGCCAGCAGTTCGGGACAGTCCTACGAGCAGTACTTC	CASSSGQSYEQYF
NA	NA	TRBV2	TRBJ2-7	TGTGCCAAACAGGACGGGGGCGAGCAGTACTTC	CAKQDGGEQYF
NA	NA	TRBV18	TRBJ1-4	TGTGCCAGCTCACCATTGGGGGAGGAAAACCCACCCGGAAAACTGTTTTTT	CASSPLGEENPPGKLFF
NA	NA	TRBV7-2	TRBJ2-1	TGTGCCAGCAGCCTAACTGTTAGCTCCTACAATGAGCAGTTCTTC	CASSLTVSSYNEQFF
NA	NA	TRBV7-2	TRBJ1-2	TGTGCCAGCAGCTTAAATGGGGGGCAGGGGACAAGTGGCTACACCTTC	CASSLNGGQGTSGYTF
NA	NA	TRBV12-3/TRBV12-4	TRBJ2-5	TGTGCCAGCAGTCCCATCGTACTGGAGACCCAGTACTTC	CASSPIVLETQYF
TRBD2	NA	TRBV5-1	TRBJ2-1	TGCGCCAGCAGCTTGCGGTCTAGCGGGGGTTACAATGAGCAGTTCTTC	CASSLRSSGGYNEQFF
TRBD1	NA	TRBV15	TRBJ1-2	TGTGCCACCAGCTCCCGGACAGGGGATGGCTACACCTTC	CATSSRTGDGYTF
NA	NA	TRBV2	TRBJ1-4	TGTGCCAGCAGTTCGGACGGGAATGAAAAACTGTTTTTT	CASSSDGNEKLFF
TRBD2	NA	TRBV11-2	TRBJ2-7	TGTGCCAGCAGCCTAAGGATTAGCGGGGGCAACGAGCAGTACTTC	CASSLRISGGNEQYF
TRBD1	NA	TRBV13	TRBJ1-1	TGTGCCAGCAGCCACGGGACAGCGACTGAAGCTTTCTTT	CASSHGTATEAFF
NA	once	TRBV20-1	TRBJ2-5	TGCAGCGGCGACTGGGAAGAGACCCAGTACTTC	CSGDWEETQYF
TRBD1	NA	TRBV7-3	TRBJ2-3	TGTGCCAGCAGCTTACGGGGACAGGGCACAGATACGCAGTATTTT	CASSLRGQGTDTQYF
NA	NA	TRBV7-9	TRBJ2-5	TGTGCCAGCAGCTTTACAGGGCCGGAGACCCAGTACTTC	CASSFTGPETQYF
NA	NA	TRBV6-2/TRBV6-3	TRBJ2-7	TGTGCCAGCAGTTACGAGGACCCAAGGTGGGACGAGCAGTACTTC	CASSYEDPRWDEQYF
NA	NA	TRBV15	TRBJ1-5	TGTGCCACCAGCCCTATCCCAGGGCAGCCCCAGCATTTT	CATSPIPGQPQHF
TRBD2	few	TRBV9	TRBJ2-2	TGTGCCAGCAGCGTCACTAGCGGGGGGCCCGCGAACACCGGGGAGCTGTTTTTT	CASSVTSGGPANTGELFF
NA	NA	TRBV11-2	TRBJ2-1	TGTGCCAGCAGCTTAGGGCCCAGGCAGTTCGTGGGTATGGAGCAGTTCTTC	CASSLGPRQFVGMEQFF
NA	NA	TRBV7-9	TRBJ2-5	TGTGCCAGCAGCCCCAGGGACTTGCAAGAGACCCAGTACTTC	CASSPRDLQETQYF
NA	once	TRBV6-5	TRBJ1-2	TGTGCCAGCTCCCGCCCCGGTGAGCTGGTCTATGGCTACACCTTC	CASSRPGELVYGYTF
TRBD1	once	TRBV11-2	TRBJ2-7	TGTGCCAGCAGCCAGACAGGGTTGGGAGAGCAGTACTTC	CASSQTGLGEQYF
NA	NA	TRBV9	TRBJ2-4	TGTGCCAGCAGCGTAGAAGAGGGGGAAAACATTCAGTACTTC	CASSVEEGENIQYF
TRBD2	once	TRBV2	TRBJ2-3	TGTGCCAGCAGAGGGACTAGCGGGGCTTTAGCAGATACGCAGTATTTT	CASRGTSGALADTQYF
NA	NA	TRBV5-1	TRBJ2-1	TGCGCCAGCAGCCCATCTCTCGTAGTGGGCTACAATGAGCAGTTCTTC	CASSPSLVVGYNEQFF
NA	NA	TRBV7-9	TRBJ2-5	TGTGCCAGCAGCACCGAGACAGTGACCAAGACCCAGTACTTC	CASSTETVTKTQYF
NA	NA	TRBV7-6	TRBJ2-2	TGTGCCAGCAGCTCGGCCTTAACCGGGGAGCTGTTTTTT	CASSSALTGELFF
NA	NA	TRBV12-3/TRBV12-4	TRBJ1-2	TGTGCCAGCAGGCGGGGGGGGTTAGGTGGCTACACCTTC	CASRRGGLGGYTF